One sample yielded the 25 T cell receptor beta chains listed below, sequenced in a study of metastatic and nonmetastatic thyroid tumors. The entire patient cohort was treatment-naive prior to thyroid surgery. TCRdb recomputed clones from the PCR reads via MiXCR. Of under 30,000 clones in the sample, under 25% were seen once. Sequencing was carried out using blood. The receptors were gathered from a female donor with papillary thyroid cancer or a benign thyroid nodule (not recorded which). Some clones in this sample may be carry-over from other donors' samples.

This clone was found many times. This chain links TRBV20-1 with TRBJ1-4; 8 nucleotides align to TRBD1. Looked up from germline, CDR1 is DFQATT and CDR2 is SNEGSKA (reference sequence). CDR3 length: 13 amino acids. The ends lost 6 bases at V and 6 bases at J; junction bases unmatched: 6. The CDR3 here is CSATGGQDEKLFF. The CDR3 nucleotides read TGCAGTGCGACGGGGGGACAGGATGAAAAACTGTTTTTT.

The genes are TRBV18 and TRBJ1-3; D is uncertain. Germline lookup yields CDR1 KGHSH and CDR2 LQKENI. The ends were cut back, 4 bases at V and 0 bases at J, with 10 bases in the middle. The CDR3 is 15 amino acids. CDR3 sequence (DNA): TGTGCCAGCTCACTGCAGAAGGGCTCTGGAAACACCATATATTTT. Translating gives CASSLQKGSGNTIYF.

This clone was seen ten or more times. CDR3 protein: CATSSRGIGKEKLFF. For the CDR3, the DNA is TGTGCCACCAGCTCACGGGGTATCGGTAAGGAAAAACTGTTTTTT. The chain employs TRBV28 and TRBJ1-4; unclear D gene. CDR1 and CDR2 (germline): MDHEN, SYDVKM. V was cut by 10 bases and J by 8 bases, with 23 bases left in between. There are 15 residues in the CDR3.

This clone was detected a few times. V and J are TRBV7-8 and TRBJ2-3; D might be TRBD2 (6 bases). The CDR3 has 13 amino acids. Germline V gene lookup returns CDR1 SGHVS and CDR2 FQNEAQ. Trimming cost V 1 base and J 6 bases, with 8 bases left between them. CDR3 in amino acids: CASSLGAGDTQYF. CDR3 nucleotide sequence: TGTGCCAGCAGCTTAGGTGCGGGGGATACGCAGTATTTT.

This clone came up many times. The chain joins TRBV20-1 to TRBJ2-5; TRBD2 aligns across 10 bases. Per the germline V gene, CDR1 is DFQATT and CDR2 is SNEGSKA (reference sequence). The CDR3 length is 15 residues. V dropped 0 bases and J dropped 5; count of bases not matched to a gene: 6. The CDR3 loop is CSARDLAGERETQYF. The CDR3, as DNA: TGCAGTGCTAGAGACCTAGCGGGAGAGAGGGAGACCCAGTACTTC.

The chain is built from TRBV4-1 and TRBJ2-2, with D possibly called TRBD1 or TRBD2 (5 bases each). Germline values: CDR1 MGHRA, CDR2 YSYEKL. The CDR3 is 16 residues long. Trimming cost V 4 bases and J 3 bases, with 15 bases left between them. The CDR3 region is CASSPIGVRDTGELFF. CDR3 bases: TGCGCCAGCAGCCCGATAGGGGTGAGGGACACCGGGGAGCTGTTTTTT.

This clone was detected many times. V is TRBV3-1 and J is TRBJ2-1, with D uncertain. The CDR3 has 13 amino acids. The germline V gene has CDR1 LGHDT and CDR2 YNNKEL (reference sequence). The V end was cut by 0 bases, the J end by 4 bases, with 4 bases between. The CDR3 region is CASSQERYNEQFF. The CDR3 DNA reads TGTGCCAGCAGCCAAGAGCGTTACAATGAGCAGTTCTTC.

The chain combines TRBV20-1 with TRBJ2-7; 13 nucleotides match TRBD2. CDR3 length equals 18 residues. The V gene end was trimmed by 0 bases and the J gene end by 9 bases; junction bases not matched to a gene: 17. Germline V gene lookup returns CDR1 DFQATT and CDR2 SNEGSKA (reference sequence). The CDR3 sequence is CSARDNAGRTSGREWQYF. For the CDR3, the DNA is TGCAGTGCTAGAGATAATGCGGGCCGGACTAGCGGGAGAGAATGGCAGTACTTC.

This clone was seen a handful of times. The rearrangement links TRBV12-3 or TRBV12-4 to TRBJ1-3; D gene ambiguous. CDR3 length: 12 amino acids. V lost 4 bases and J lost 4, with 5 bases in between. Written as DNA, the CDR3 is TGTGCCAGCAGTTCATTGGGAAACACCATATATTTT. Protein sequence: CASSSLGNTIYF.

This clone occurred many times. The rearrangement uses TRBV10-2 and TRBJ2-7, with D tentatively TRBD2 (5 bases). V shed 2 bases and J shed 0 bases, with 8 bases lying between them. CDR1 WSHSY and CDR2 SAAADI come from the germline V gene. This CDR3 is built from 14 residues. CDR3 sequence: CASSEGGLSYEQYF. CDR3 coding DNA: TGCGCCAGCAGTGAGGGAGGCCTCTCCTACGAGCAGTACTTC.

Only a few counts were recorded for this clone. This rearrangement joins TRBV12-3 or TRBV12-4 to TRBJ1-1; D uncertain. Trimming removed 9 bases at V and 2 bases at J, with 13 bases between. The CDR3 covers 13 residues. CDR3 sequence: CASSRCLNTEAFF. As DNA, the CDR3 is TGTGCCAGTAGTAGGTGTCTCAACACTGAAGCTTTCTTT.

This clone was picked up a small number of times. The J gene is TRBJ1-2, the V gene TRBV19; the match to TRBD1 covers 7 bases. The V and J ends lost 2 bases and 7 bases, in that order; junction bases with no gene match: 4. Germline values: CDR1 LNHDA, CDR2 SQIVND (reference sequence). This CDR3 is 13 amino acids long. The CDR3 reads CASSIIGQAGYTF. The CDR3 region has the DNA TGTGCCAGTAGTATAATAGGACAGGCTGGCTACACCTTC.

This clone came up many times. The chain employs TRBV15 and TRBJ1-1; D possibly corresponds to TRBD1 (5 bases). Germline V gene lookup returns CDR1 LNHNV and CDR2 YYDKDF (reference sequence). Deletions cut 5 bases from V and 5 bases from J, with 12 bases between. CDR3 length: 13 amino acids. CDR3 protein: CATSLGRGTEAFF. CDR3 nucleotides: TGTGCCACCAGCCTGGGGCGGGGGACTGAAGCTTTCTTT.

This clone was detected many times. CDR3 region: CASSPSQGTNEQFF. As DNA, the CDR3 is TGTGCCAGCAGCCCATCACAGGGAACTAATGAGCAGTTCTTC. The chain couples TRBV7-2 to TRBJ2-1, with D maybe TRBD1 (6 bases). The germline gives CDR1 SGHTA, CDR2 FQGNSA. V lost 5 bases and J 7 bases, leaving 15 bases between the germline ends. The CDR3 has 14 residues.

The J gene is TRBJ1-6, the V gene TRBV5-1; D is perhaps TRBD1 (5 bases). CDR3 length: 13 residues. V was trimmed by 0 bases and J by 10 bases, leaving 8 bases between them. Germline CDR1 reads SGHRS; CDR2 reads YFSETQ. CDR3 loop: CASSLVQGSPLHF. The CDR3 region has the DNA TGCGCCAGCAGCTTGGTTCAGGGCTCACCCCTCCACTTT.

Of note for this clone: The junction and the germline gene differ at one end; a read error may be behind it. The chain employs TRBV28 and TRBJ2-2, with TRBD1 identical over 9 bases. Germline loops: CDR1 MDHEN, CDR2 SYDVKM. The CDR3 spans 18 residues. The CDR3: CASSLVIGTGPNTGDVVF. In DNA form, the CDR3 reads TGTGCCAGCAGTTTGGTAATCGGGACAGGGCCCAACACCGGGGATGTGGTTTTT.

This clone came up a few times. V is TRBV5-1 and J is TRBJ2-5, with TRBD1 as a possible D gene (6 bases). The CDR3 totals 16 residues. Between the trimmed V and J ends, which lost 4 bases and 4 bases, there was a span of 20 bases. From germline, CDR1 is SGHRS and CDR2 YFSETQ. CDR3 region: CASSPRTGLGGETQYF. In nucleotides, the CDR3 is TGCGCCAGCAGCCCACGTACGGGGTTAGGGGGAGAGACCCAGTACTTC.

This clone showed up many times. The chain has TRBV5-1 and TRBJ2-5; D call uncertain. CDR1 and CDR2 (germline): SGHRS, YFSETQ. V gave up 4 bases and J gave up 1 base, with 8 bases separating them. The CDR3 spans 13 residues. The CDR3 DNA follows: TGCGCCAGCAGCGTTCGCCCCCAAGAGACCCAGTACTTC. Protein sequence: CASSVRPQETQYF.

The genes are TRBV6-1 and TRBJ1-1; perhaps TRBD1 as D (6 bases). V shed 4 bases and J shed 1 base, with 10 bases lying between them. The CDR3 has 14 amino acids. The germline V gene encodes CDR1 MNHNS and CDR2 SASEGT. Written as DNA, the CDR3 is TGTGCCAGCAGTGTCAGGGGTAAGAACACTGAAGCTTTCTTT. Its translation: CASSVRGKNTEAFF.

This clone rates as medium-sized. This rearrangement joins TRBV20-1 to TRBJ2-1, with a possible D match to TRBD2 (6 bases). This CDR3 is built from 13 residues. Looked up from germline, CDR1 is DFQATT and CDR2 is SNEGSKA (reference sequence). Trimming cost V 3 bases and J 8 bases, with 14 bases left between them. The CDR3 sequence is CSARDGRGDEQFF. CDR3 in DNA: TGCAGTGCTAGGGACGGGAGAGGTGATGAGCAGTTCTTC.

This clone has a single count. This chain connects TRBV9 to TRBJ1-1, with no clear D. The germline V gene encodes CDR1 SGDLS and CDR2 YYNGEE. With 0 bases removed from V and 6 bases from J, the gap between germline ends came to 12 bases. This CDR3 is built from 14 residues. As DNA, the CDR3 is TGTGCCAGCAGCGTAGTAAAAGGATGGGCTGAAGCTTTCTTT. Protein product: CASSVVKGWAEAFF. Variable domain in full (rest from reference TRBV9 and TRBJ1-1): DSGVTQTPKHLITATGQRVTLRCSPRSGDLSVYWYQQSLDQGLQFLIQYYNGEERAKGNILERFSAQQFPDLHSELNLSSLELGDSALYFCASSVVKGWAEAFFGQGTRLTVV.

This clone has ten or more counts. The chain links TRBV4-3 to TRBJ2-7, with D tentatively TRBD1 or TRBD2 (5 bases each). The length of the CDR3 is 15 residues. CDR1 and CDR2 from the germline V gene are LGHNA and YSLEER. V gave up 0 bases and J gave up 1 base, with 10 bases separating them. The CDR3 nucleotides read TGCGCCAGCAGCCAAGAGAGGGGAGAGTCCTACGAGCAGTACTTC. Its translation is CASSQERGESYEQYF.

V usage is TRBV6-1 and J usage is TRBJ1-2, with 8 bases identical to TRBD1. The CDR3 covers 14 residues. Per germline, CDR1 MNHNS and CDR2 SASEGT. The ends lost 6 bases at V and 8 bases at J; junction bases unmatched: 11. CDR3 bases: TGTGCCAGCAGCGACAGGGGCTGGCCGCCCGGCTACACCTTC. Translating gives CASSDRGWPPGYTF.

The chain has TRBV20-1 and TRBJ1-6; D is perhaps TRBD1 (5 bases). Germline V CDR1 and CDR2: DFQATT, SNEGSKA (reference sequence). The CDR3 extends over 13 amino acids. Deletions cut 3 bases from V and 5 bases from J, with 8 bases between. CDR3 region: CSARTDNNSPLHF. CDR3 bases: TGCAGTGCTAGGACAGACAATAATTCACCCCTCCACTTT.

There are many counts of this clone. The V and J genes are TRBV20-1 and TRBJ2-7, with 11 bases that match TRBD2. The CDR3 consists of 13 residues. Germline lookup yields CDR1 DFQATT and CDR2 SNEGSKA (reference sequence). V was pared by 6 bases and J by 4 bases, with 5 bases of the junction left unmatched. This CDR3 is CSAMTSGIYEQYF. As DNA, the CDR3 is TGCAGTGCCATGACTAGCGGGATTTACGAGCAGTACTTC.